The text below deals with one T cell receptor (beta chain). Its antigen is not known. Peripheral blood genomic DNA, not sorted cells or RNA, was the template. Multiplex touch-down PCR with TRB-A/B primers amplified rearranged V-D-J TRB sequences. TCRdb itself ran the multiplex PCR reads through MiXCR, one entry per CDR3 protein. Of 15,000 to 20,000 distinct CDR3 sequences detected, 37% appear once; the ten largest clones hold 17%. The CDR3 contains 13 residues. V lost 5 bases to trimming and J lost 5 bases; unmatched junction nucleotides: 3. CDR1 is SEHNR, CDR2 FQNEAQ, per germline (reference sequence). The record originates from a study of T cell repertoires in aging, cancer and after chemotherapy. The study's findings and limits: In each cancer cohort, median generation probability increased across chemotherapy, suggesting thymic output rebounded.

V gene TRBV7-9 combines with J gene TRBJ1-1, with TRBD1 matching over 9 bases. This sequence was found in a human donor with a solid tumor. Material for sequencing was blood. The CDR3 nucleotides are TGTGCCAGCAGCCAAGGACAGGGGACTGAAGCTTTCTTT. It specifies CASSQGQGTEAFF.